The clone carrying this T cell receptor (beta chain) has more than one count but fewer than ten. The source of the sample is a study of response to subunit inactivated influenza vaccine. CDR1 LGHNT and CDR2 FRNRAP come from the germline V gene. The length of the CDR3 is 17 residues. Trimming removed 0 bases from V and 2 bases from J; junction bases left unmatched: 5. Via MiXCR, TCRdb re-called the RT-PCR reads, giving one row per CDR3 protein. The table has 650,000 to 700,000 distinct CDR3 sequences, 15% to 18% seen once; the top ten hold roughly 10%. The chain uses TRBV12-5 and TRBJ2-7; 12 bases map to TRBD2. The sequences come from PBMCs from blood, collected roughly 13 days after vaccination. This receptor was taken from a man aged 45 to 65 who received an inactivated influenza vaccine. The CDR3 nucleotides read TGTGCTAGTGGTTTGGTCCCCGGACTAGCGGGGCCCTACGAGCAGTACTTC. Protein product: CASGLVPGLAGPYEQYF.